This TCR beta chain was captured by sequencing in a study of cytomegalovirus exposure and HLA in healthy donors. Findings and limits, study-wide: Later work showed greater clonal expansion in HLA-associated TCR beta chains than in equally common others.

Primers: 60 Vbeta forward and 13 Jbeta reverse. The table came from immunoSEQ multiplex PCR; TCRdb's copy has only in-frame clones and leaves some out. Across 200,000 to 250,000 clones, the top ten clones capture roughly 1.1% of the sample. Remarks on this clone: Its antigen is not identified. The junction departs from germline at one end; a sequencing error may be responsible.

The CDR3 contains 15 residues. Sequenced sample: PBMCs. This TCR was sampled from a girl aged 2 to 9 in good health and CMV-seropositive. This chain uses TRBV5-3 with TRBJ2-2; possible D gene TRBD1, 5 bases. TRBV5-3 is classed as an ORF, of uncertain function. In nucleotides, the CDR3 is TGTGCCAGCAGCTTGTGGCAGGGTAGGGTCGGGGAGCTGTTTTTT. Its translation is CASSLWQGRVGELFF.